These 25 T cell receptor beta chains originate from one sample sequenced in a study of blood T cell repertoires in COVID-19. The repertoire was sequenced with immunoSEQ multiplex PCR; TCRdb's copy has only in-frame clones and lacks some. The data contain about 71,000 clones, around 83% of them singletons. The sample was peripheral blood. The receptors were sampled from a man younger than 45 with COVID-19, enrolled during active disease.

The V and J genes are TRBV29-1 and TRBJ2-6; D is unresolved. Trimming left V 4 bases short and J 0 bases short, with 4 bases between. Germline V lookup: CDR1 SQVTM, CDR2 ANQGSEA. CDR3 length equals 13 residues. CDR3 DNA: TGCAGCGTTGCCGTCTCTGGGGCCAACGTCCTGACTTTC. Its translation is CSVAVSGANVLTF.

The V call is TRBV7-9, the J call TRBJ1-2; perhaps TRBD1 as D (5 bases). CDR1 is SEHNR, CDR2 FQNEAQ, per germline (reference sequence). The length of the CDR3 is 14 residues. V was shortened by 3 bases and J by 4 bases, with 12 bases between the two germline ends. CDR3 DNA sequence: TGTGCCAGCAGCTTGGGTCAGGGCTTCTATGGCTACACCTTC. This sequence encodes CASSLGQGFYGYTF.

This clone was counted only a few times. The rearrangement joins TRBV12-3 or TRBV12-4 to TRBJ1-2, with a weak D call TRBD1 (6 bases). This CDR3 region has 12 residues. The ends were cut back, 8 bases at V and 0 bases at J, with 7 bases in the middle. The chain's CDR3 is CASGQTNYGYTF. The CDR3 bases are TGTGCCAGCGGACAGACTAACTATGGCTACACCTTC.

The CDR3 bases are TGTGCCATCAGTATAAAGACCGGGACTAGAGGGGACGAGCAGTACTTC. This sequence encodes CAISIKTGTRGDEQYF. The chain couples TRBV10-3 to TRBJ2-7, with 8 bases lining up with TRBD2. Germline values: CDR1 ENHRY, CDR2 SYGVKD. The V gene end was trimmed by 5 bases and the J gene end by 5 bases; junction bases not matched to a gene: 14. The CDR3 is made up of 16 amino acids.

The rearrangement joins TRBV9 to TRBJ1-2, with a weak D call TRBD1 (6 bases). The germline V gene encodes CDR1 SGDLS and CDR2 YYNGEE. V shed 4 bases and J shed 8 bases, with 15 bases lying between them. The length of the CDR3 is 13 residues. CDR3 region: CASSSGGPEGYTF. Written as DNA, the CDR3 is TGTGCCAGCAGCTCGGGGGGCCCAGAAGGCTACACCTTC.

The rearrangement joins TRBV4-3 to TRBJ2-1; 9 nucleotides match TRBD2. Germline V gene data show CDR1 as LGHNA and CDR2 as YSLEER. This CDR3 comprises 15 residues. The ends lost 4 bases at V and 7 bases at J; junction bases unmatched: 8. The CDR3 bases are TGCGCCAGCAGCCGGATTCTAGCGGGACAGAATGAGCAGTTCTTC. Protein product: CASSRILAGQNEQFF.

This rearrangement joins TRBV10-3 to TRBJ2-3, with unresolved D. Trimming removed 0 bases at V and 2 bases at J, with 12 bases between. CDR1 is ENHRY, CDR2 SYGVKD, per germline. This CDR3 region has 16 residues. The CDR3 DNA reads as TGTGCCATCAGTGAGTCGGAGTTTTCAAACACAGATACGCAGTATTTT. Protein product: CAISESEFSNTDTQYF.

The V and J genes are TRBV5-4 and TRBJ1-2; D uncertain. V lost 4 bases to trimming and J lost 8 bases, with 21 bases between them. The CDR3 runs to 15 residues. Germline CDR1 SGHNT, CDR2 YYREEE (reference sequence). The DNA of the CDR3 is TGTGCCAGCAGCCCCGGAGGGTCGGTCGTTATAGGCTACACCTTC. Protein sequence: CASSPGGSVVIGYTF.

This clone is a singleton in its sample. The rearrangement joins TRBV18 to TRBJ2-4, with 7 bases aligning to TRBD1. CDR3 length: 15 residues. V lost 6 bases to trimming and J lost 1 base; unmatched junction nucleotides: 6. The germline V gene encodes CDR1 KGHSH and CDR2 LQKENI. The CDR3 sequence: CASSRDRVAKNIQYF. CDR3 in DNA: TGTGCCAGCTCCCGCGACAGGGTTGCCAAAAACATTCAGTACTTC. The entire variable domain, with the rest obtained from reference TRBV18 and TRBJ2-4, is as follows: NAGVMQNPRHLVRRRGQEARLRCSPMKGHSHVYWYRQLPEEGLKFMVYLQKENIIDESGMPKERFSAEFPKEGPSILRIQQVVRGDSAAYFCASSRDRVAKNIQYFGAGTRLSVL.

The chain couples TRBV24-1 to TRBJ2-3; TRBD2 matches at 8 bases. CDR3 length: 16 amino acids. The trim removed 3 bases at V and 3 bases at J, leaving 7 bases unmatched. The V gene's germline CDR1 is KGHDR and CDR2 SFDVKD. CDR3: CATSDRPSSGTDTQYF. DNA of the CDR3: TGTGCCACCAGTGATCGTCCGTCTAGCGGGACAGATACGCAGTATTTT.

The CDR3 DNA is TGCGCCAGCAGCTTGGACGGGGGGCTGAACACTGAAGCTTTCTTT. This gives the protein CASSLDGGLNTEAFF. The chain joins TRBV5-1 to TRBJ1-1; D may be TRBD1 (6 bases). CDR1 and CDR2 from the germline V gene are SGHRS and YFSETQ. The CDR3 runs 15 residues. Trimming stripped 0 bases from V and 0 bases from J, with 9 bases between.

The V call is TRBV6-8, the J call TRBJ1-1, with 7 positions matching TRBD1. Unmatched junction bases numbered 14, after V lost 7 bases and J lost 0 bases. Germline CDR1 reads MNHGY; CDR2 reads SAAAGT. The CDR3 has 17 residues. The DNA of the CDR3 is TGTGCCAGCACCCCCGCGCCGGGACAGAGAATGAACACTGAAGCTTTCTTT. Translation gives CASTPAPGQRMNTEAFF.

The chain employs TRBV5-1 and TRBJ2-7, with TRBD1 matching over 8 bases. V shed 0 bases and J 5 bases; nucleotides not matched to a gene: 7. This CDR3 comprises 15 residues. Germline CDR1 SGHRS, CDR2 YFSETQ. CDR3 DNA sequence: TGCGCCAGCAGCTTGGGTCCCGACAGGGGACACGAGCAGTACTTC. Amino acids: CASSLGPDRGHEQYF.

The chain employs TRBV19 and TRBJ1-1, with D hard to call. V lost 4 bases, J lost 1 base, and 10 bases lay in between. The CDR3 is 14 amino acids. Per the germline V gene, CDR1 is LNHDA and CDR2 is SQIVND (reference sequence). The CDR3 spells CASSRGSENTEAFF. The CDR3 nucleotides read TGTGCCAGTAGTAGAGGATCGGAGAACACTGAAGCTTTCTTT.

The rearrangement links TRBV7-3 to TRBJ2-1, with a possible D match to TRBD2 (6 bases). V lost 3 bases to trimming and J lost 5 bases, with 11 bases between them. In germline, CDR1 is SGHTA, CDR2 FQGTGA. This CDR3 comprises 14 residues. For the CDR3, the DNA is TGTGCCAGCAGCTTTCCGGGACTTAACAATGAGCAGTTCTTC. Protein: CASSFPGLNNEQFF.

V gene TRBV6-2 or TRBV6-3 combines with J gene TRBJ2-5; 7 bases are shared with TRBD2. Germline V lookup: CDR1 MNHEY, CDR2 SVGEGT. The V gene end was trimmed by 2 bases and the J gene end by 4 bases; junction bases not matched to a gene: 10. There are 16 residues in the CDR3. The CDR3, as DNA: TGTGCCAGCAGTTACCCCACGGCGGGAGCGGGAGAGACCCAGTACTTC. Its protein product is CASSYPTAGAGETQYF.

The rearrangement links TRBV6-5 to TRBJ2-7; D not resolved. The germline CDR1 and CDR2 sequences are MNHEY and SVGAGI. This CDR3 has 14 amino acids. V dropped 2 bases and J dropped 1 base, with 9 bases sitting between them. CDR3 residues: CASSYLTESYEQYF. The CDR3 DNA is TGTGCCAGCAGTTACCTTACAGAATCCTACGAGCAGTACTTC.

V usage is TRBV14 and J usage is TRBJ1-1; possible D gene TRBD1, 5 bases. V was trimmed by 4 bases and J by 3 bases, leaving 18 bases between them. Germline CDR1 reads SGHDN; CDR2 reads FVKESK. CDR3 size: 16 residues. The CDR3 DNA follows: TGTGCCAGCAGCCCCTTCACGGGGGGACGGTACACTGAAGCTTTCTTT. This translates into CASSPFTGGRYTEAFF.

The V call is TRBV14, the J call TRBJ2-3, with D possibly matching TRBD2 (6 bases). V was clipped by 5 bases and J by 6 bases, with 9 bases between them. CDR1 and CDR2 from the germline V gene are SGHDN and FVKESK. The CDR3 sequence is 12 residues long. The CDR3 protein is CASSRDFDTQYF. The CDR3 nucleotides are TGTGCCAGCAGCAGGGACTTCGATACGCAGTATTTT.

V is TRBV10-2 and J is TRBJ2-7; 11 positions agree with TRBD2. In germline, CDR1 is WSHSY, CDR2 SAAADI. The CDR3 has 13 residues. The ends lost 7 bases at V and 3 bases at J; junction bases unmatched: 2. The CDR3 DNA reads TGCGCCAGCACGCTAGCGGGGGGCTACGAGCAGTACTTC. Protein: CASTLAGGYEQYF.

The chain recombines TRBV2 with TRBJ2-2; 10 bases are a match to TRBD1. The trim removed 5 bases at V and 8 bases at J, leaving 8 bases unmatched. CDR1 is SNHLY and CDR2 is FYNNEI in the germline V gene. The CDR3 spans 15 residues. The CDR3 sequence is CASSPPDRGRGELFF. CDR3 nucleotides: TGTGCCAGCAGTCCTCCCGACAGGGGGCGTGGGGAGCTGTTTTTT.

The chain joins TRBV10-3 to TRBJ2-7, with 12 bases identical to TRBD2. The CDR3 has 16 residues. The V gene's germline CDR1 is ENHRY and CDR2 SYGVKD. V lost 2 bases, J lost 1 base, and 3 bases stayed unmatched. The DNA of the CDR3 is TGTGCCATCAGTGAGGGACTAGCGGGAAGATCCTACGAGCAGTACTTC. Protein: CAISEGLAGRSYEQYF.

The gene calls are TRBV6-5 and TRBJ1-1; tentatively, D is TRBD1 (5 bases). This CDR3 spans 14 amino acids. The germline gives CDR1 MNHEY, CDR2 SVGAGI. The CDR3 loop is CVGRGDDGNTEAFF. CDR3 coding DNA: TGTGTCGGACGGGGGGACGATGGGAACACTGAAGCTTTCTTT.

The chain links TRBV19 to TRBJ2-1; 9 bases are shared with TRBD2. Germline V lookup: CDR1 LNHDA, CDR2 SQIVND (reference sequence). V lost 5 bases to trimming and J lost 1 base; unmatched junction nucleotides: 9. CDR3 length: 17 amino acids. CDR3 amino acids: CASSAPFSGRSYNEQFF. The CDR3 nucleotides read TGTGCCAGTAGTGCCCCCTTCAGCGGGAGGTCCTACAATGAGCAGTTCTTC. The full variable domain, completed using reference TRBV19 and TRBJ2-1, is DGGITQSPKYLFRKEGQNVTLSCEQNLNHDAMYWYRQDPGQGLRLIYYSQIVNDFQKGDIAEGYSVSREKKESFPLTVTSAQKNPTAFYLCASSAPFSGRSYNEQFFGPGTRLTVL.

The genes are TRBV4-2 and TRBJ2-3; 10 bases line up with TRBD2. There are 16 residues in the CDR3. Germline lookup yields CDR1 LGHNA and CDR2 YNFKEQ. The V and J ends lost 0 bases and 4 bases, in that order; junction bases with no gene match: 4. CDR3 bases: TGTGCCAGCAGCCAAGATCAAGCGGGAGGGCCAGATACGCAGTATTTT. It is translated as CASSQDQAGGPDTQYF.